This TCR beta chain was found in a study of blood T cell repertoires in COVID-19. Background on the study: From the United States, Italy and Spain came samples of acute and convalescent COVID-19. T cells, B-cell-depleted T cells, or PBMCs provided the cDNA or gDNA that served as material.

V shed 1 base, J shed 1 base, and the junction held 4 bases outside the gene matches. CDR1 is SQVTM, CDR2 ANQGSEA, per germline. This CDR3 has 14 residues. Source study methods: The assay estimated nucleated cells by amplifying reference gene primers. Method: immunoSEQ multiplex PCR; TCRdb's copy keeps in-frame clones and lacks some. Clonal size and the V and J genes are those of that table, whereas D and trimming came from the DNA. The sample yields 200,000 or so clones, roughly 82% seen once. The chain joins TRBV29-1 to TRBJ2-7; 7 nucleotides match TRBD1. The sample comprised peripheral blood. This receptor was identified in a woman aged 30 to 39 with acute or convalescent COVID-19. Here the CDR3 DNA reads TGCAGCGTTGAAGGGGACAGCAAATCCTACGAGCAGTACTTC. Its translation is CSVEGDSKSYEQYF.